A single sample is the source of the 3 T cell receptor beta chains below, sequenced in a study of T cell responses to AZD1222 COVID-19 vaccine. Produced via immunoSEQ multiplex PCR; TCRdb's table is partial and in-frame only. The profile covers some 150,000 clones, with 93% appearing a single time and about 0.9% taken by the ten largest. The starting material was peripheral blood, obtained on day 0 of AZD1222 vaccination. The receptor set was obtained from an adult in good health.

This chain connects TRBV6-1 to TRBJ1-2, with 10 bases matching TRBD1. The germline gives CDR1 MNHNS, CDR2 SASEGT. The CDR3 length is 15 residues. V was pared by 2 bases and J by 5 bases, with 5 bases of the junction left unmatched. The CDR3 loop is CASSESWDRGYGYTF. The CDR3 nucleotides read TGTGCCAGCAGTGAATCCTGGGACAGGGGTTATGGCTACACCTTC.

The rearrangement uses TRBV5-1 and TRBJ2-5, with 8 nucleotides matching TRBD2. V lost 4 bases and J lost 5; bases outside the gene matches: 10. The CDR3 spans 15 residues. From germline, CDR1 is SGHRS and CDR2 YFSETQ. Here the CDR3 DNA reads TGCGCCAGCAGCCCCCGAGGGACTAGGGGGGAGACCCAGTACTTC. It encodes CASSPRGTRGETQYF.

The chain carries TRBV7-8 and TRBJ1-1; the D gene is possibly TRBD1 (5 bases). Trimming took off 11 bases at V and 4 bases at J, with 14 bases between the two ends. Germline V CDR1 and CDR2: SGHVS, FQNEAQ. This CDR3 contains 12 residues. CDR3 amino acids: CASRGGATEAFF. The CDR3 nucleotides read TGTGCCTCCAGAGGAGGGGCCACTGAAGCTTTCTTT.